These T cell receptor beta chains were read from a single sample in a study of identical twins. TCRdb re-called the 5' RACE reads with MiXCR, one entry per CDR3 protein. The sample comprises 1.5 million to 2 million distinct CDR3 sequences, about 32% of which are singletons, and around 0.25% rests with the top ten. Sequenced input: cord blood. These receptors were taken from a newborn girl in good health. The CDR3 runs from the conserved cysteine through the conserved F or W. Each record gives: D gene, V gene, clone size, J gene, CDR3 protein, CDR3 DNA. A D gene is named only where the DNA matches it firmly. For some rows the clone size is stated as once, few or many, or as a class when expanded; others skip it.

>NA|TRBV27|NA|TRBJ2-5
CASIILASIAEIYNEQYF
TGTGCCAGCATTATATTAGCCAGCATAGCGGAGATCTACAATGAGCAGTACTTC
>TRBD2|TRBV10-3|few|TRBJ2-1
CAISDFPGTSAGGQFF
TGTGCCATCAGTGACTTTCCGGGGACTAGCGCGGGGGGGCAGTTCTTC
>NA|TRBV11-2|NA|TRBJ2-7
CASSLVERSSYNEQYF
TGTGCCAGCAGCTTAGTCGAGCGTTCTTCCTACAATGAGCAGTACTTC
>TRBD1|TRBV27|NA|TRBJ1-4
CASSKIGTAEKLFF
TGTGCCAGCAGCAAAATCGGGACAGCAGAAAAACTGTTTTTT
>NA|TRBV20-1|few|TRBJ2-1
CSASQPANEQFF
TGCAGTGCTAGCCAGCCCGCGAATGAGCAGTTCTTC
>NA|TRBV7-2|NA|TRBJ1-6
CASSLDPYSPLHF
TGTGCCAGCAGCTTAGACCCTTATTCACCCCTCCACTTT
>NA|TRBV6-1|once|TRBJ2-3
CASTSGRNADTQYF
TGTGCCAGCACCAGCGGACGTAACGCAGATACGCAGTATTTT
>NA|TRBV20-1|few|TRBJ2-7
CSAPRRATYNEQYF
TGCAGTGCCCCTCGGCGGGCCACCTACAATGAGCAGTACTTC
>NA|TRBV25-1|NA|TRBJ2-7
CASSEYSGYNEQYF
TGTGCCAGCAGTGAATATTCAGGCTACAATGAGCAGTACTTC
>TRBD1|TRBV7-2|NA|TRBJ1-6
CASSTTGPGPNSPLHF
TGTGCCAGCAGCACGACAGGGCCCGGGCCCAATTCACCCCTCCACTTT
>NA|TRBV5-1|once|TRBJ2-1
CASSSDYIPNEQFF
TGCGCCAGCAGCTCGGACTATATACCCAATGAGCAGTTCTTC
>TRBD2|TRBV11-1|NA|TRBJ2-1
CASSDGLARYNEQFF
TGTGCCAGCAGCGATGGACTAGCAAGGTACAATGAGCAGTTCTTC
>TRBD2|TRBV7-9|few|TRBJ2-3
CASSRIAGAGPDTQYF
TGTGCCAGCAGTCGTATAGCGGGGGCGGGTCCAGATACGCAGTATTTT
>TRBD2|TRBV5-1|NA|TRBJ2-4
CASSLRTSPKNIQYF
TGCGCCAGCAGCTTGCGGACTAGCCCCAAAAACATTCAGTACTTC
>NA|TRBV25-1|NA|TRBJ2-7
CASSHTSGFYEQYF
TGTGCCAGCAGTCATACGTCAGGGTTCTACGAGCAGTACTTC
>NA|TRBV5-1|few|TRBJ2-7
CASSLGTMLTFSEQYF
TGCGCCAGCAGCTTGGGGACAATGTTGACCTTTTCCGAGCAGTACTTC
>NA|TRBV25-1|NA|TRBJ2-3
CASSRRYSRRSTDTQYF
TGTGCCAGCAGCCGAAGGTATAGCCGGAGAAGCACAGATACGCAGTATTTT
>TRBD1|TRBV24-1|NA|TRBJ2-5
CATSAIGGGTGSYQETQYF
TGTGCCACCAGTGCCATCGGTGGGGGGACAGGGTCCTACCAAGAGACCCAGTACTTC
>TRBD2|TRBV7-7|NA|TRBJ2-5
CASRSGLAENNEQYF
TGTGCCAGCAGATCGGGACTAGCGGAGAACAATGAGCAGTACTTC
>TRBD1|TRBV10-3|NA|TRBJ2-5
CAIMAGTGDRQYF
TGTGCCATCATGGCTGGGACAGGGGATCGGCAGTACTTC
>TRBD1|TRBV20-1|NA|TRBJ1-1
CSARRDRGPNTEAFF
TGCAGTGCTAGACGGGACAGGGGCCCCAACACTGAAGCTTTCTTT
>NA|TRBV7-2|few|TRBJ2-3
CASSLRLVGDTQYF
TGTGCCAGCAGCTTACGACTAGTGGGGGATACGCAGTATTTT
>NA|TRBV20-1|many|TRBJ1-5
CSAGTGNQPQHF
TGCAGCGCCGGGACGGGCAATCAGCCCCAGCATTTT
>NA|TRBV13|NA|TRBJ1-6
CASSFFWGGLYNSPLHF
TGTGCCAGCAGCTTTTTTTGGGGGGGACTCTATAATTCACCCCTCCACTTT
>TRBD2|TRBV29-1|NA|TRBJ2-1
CSVLGGTRTSYNEQFF
TGCAGCGTTCTTGGGGGGACTAGGACTTCCTACAATGAGCAGTTCTTC
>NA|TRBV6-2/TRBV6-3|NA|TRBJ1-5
CASSYSNGVPGQPQHF
TGTGCCAGCAGTTACTCGAACGGGGTCCCCGGTCAGCCCCAGCATTTT
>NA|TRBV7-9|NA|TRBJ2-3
CASSGRTRATDTQYF
TGTGCCAGCAGCGGGCGGACAAGGGCCACAGATACGCAGTATTTT
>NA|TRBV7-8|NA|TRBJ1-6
CASSLGFDNSPLHF
TGTGCCAGCAGCTTAGGGTTTGATAATTCACCCCTCCACTTT
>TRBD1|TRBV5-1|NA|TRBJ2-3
CASRASRGQVADTQYF
TGCGCCAGCAGGGCCAGCAGGGGGCAGGTAGCAGATACGCAGTATTTT
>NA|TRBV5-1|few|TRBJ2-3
CASSLDDYHTDTQYF
TGCGCCAGCAGCTTGGACGACTACCACACAGATACGCAGTATTTT
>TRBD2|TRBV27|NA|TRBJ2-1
CASSLSSLAGGPKYNEQFF
TGTGCCAGCAGTTTATCGAGTCTAGCGGGGGGCCCTAAGTACAATGAGCAGTTCTTC
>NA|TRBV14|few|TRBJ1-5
CASSRQGARGTPQHF
TGTGCCAGCAGCCGGCAGGGAGCGAGGGGTACGCCCCAGCATTTT
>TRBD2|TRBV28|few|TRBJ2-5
CASSLGLAGGPAYF
TGTGCCAGCAGTTTAGGCCTAGCGGGAGGGCCAGCGTACTTC
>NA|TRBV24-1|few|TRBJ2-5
CATSDAGRREETQYF
TGTGCCACCAGTGATGCGGGACGGAGGGAAGAGACCCAGTACTTC
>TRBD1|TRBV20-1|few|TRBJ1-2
CSARVRGQGIGYTF
TGCAGTGCTAGGGTGAGAGGACAGGGAATTGGCTACACCTTC
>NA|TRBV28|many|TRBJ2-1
CASSLWGKASYNEQFF
TGTGCCAGCAGTTTATGGGGTAAGGCTTCCTACAATGAGCAGTTCTTC
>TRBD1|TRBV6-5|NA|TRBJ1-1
CASSYGQGYTEAFF
TGTGCCAGCAGTTACGGACAGGGGTATACTGAAGCTTTCTTT
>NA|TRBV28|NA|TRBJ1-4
CASSLSDEKLFF
TGTGCCAGCAGTCTCTCCGATGAAAAACTGTTTTTT
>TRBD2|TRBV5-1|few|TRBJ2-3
CASSRGTSGGADTQYF
TGCGCCAGCAGCAGAGGGACTAGCGGGGGAGCAGATACGCAGTATTTT
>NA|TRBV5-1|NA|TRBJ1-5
CASSARGGQPQHF
TGCGCCAGCAGCGCCAGGGGCGGTCAGCCCCAGCATTTT
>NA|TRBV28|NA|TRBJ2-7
CASAAWSSYEQYF
TGTGCCAGCGCAGCATGGAGCTCCTACGAGCAGTACTTC
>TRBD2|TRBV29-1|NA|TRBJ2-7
CSVRELAGDEQYF
TGCAGCGTTCGAGAGCTAGCGGGAGACGAGCAGTACTTC
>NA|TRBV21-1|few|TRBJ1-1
CASSKAGQCGMNTEAFF
TGTGCCAGCAGCAAAGCGGGGCAGTGTGGGATGAACACTGAAGCTTTCTTT
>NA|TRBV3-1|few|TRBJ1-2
CASQGIENYGYTF
TGTGCCAGTCAGGGAATAGAGAACTATGGCTACACCTTC
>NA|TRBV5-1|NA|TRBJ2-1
CASGLSLGSYNEQFF
TGCGCCAGCGGCTTGAGTCTGGGGTCCTACAATGAGCAGTTCTTC
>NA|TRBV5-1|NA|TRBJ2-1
CASSSSYNGQFF
TGCGCCAGCAGCTCTAGCTACAATGGGCAGTTCTTC
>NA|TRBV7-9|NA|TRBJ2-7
CASSLARLGTYEQYF
TGTGCCAGCAGCTTAGCAAGACTAGGCACCTACGAGCAGTACTTC
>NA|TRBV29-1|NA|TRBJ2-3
CSAGGRSTDTQYF
TGCAGCGCCGGGGGCAGAAGCACAGATACGCAGTATTTT
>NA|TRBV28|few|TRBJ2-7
CASTFGGYEQYF
TGTGCCAGCACCTTTGGCGGCTACGAGCAGTACTTC